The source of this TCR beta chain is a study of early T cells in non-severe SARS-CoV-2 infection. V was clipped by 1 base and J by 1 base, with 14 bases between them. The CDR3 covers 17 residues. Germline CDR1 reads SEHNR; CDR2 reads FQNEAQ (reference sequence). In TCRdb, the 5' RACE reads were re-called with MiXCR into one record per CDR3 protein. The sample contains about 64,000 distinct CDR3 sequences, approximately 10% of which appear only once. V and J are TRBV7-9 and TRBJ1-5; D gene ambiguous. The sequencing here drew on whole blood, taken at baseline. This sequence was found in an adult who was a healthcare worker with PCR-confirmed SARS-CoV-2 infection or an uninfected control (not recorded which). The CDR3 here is CASSLVGSTGSNQPQHF. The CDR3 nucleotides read TGTGCCAGCAGCTTAGTCGGGTCCACGGGAAGCAATCAGCCCCAGCATTTT.